The clone carrying this T cell receptor (beta chain) was counted a single time. V lost 7 bases to trimming and J lost 3 bases; unmatched junction nucleotides: 11. This CDR3 is built from 18 residues. A single record per CDR3 protein comes from TCRdb applying MiXCR to the 5' RACE reads. This sample has around 320,000 distinct CDR3 sequences, with 28% found just once. This sample is part of a study of T-cell memory formation after mild COVID-19. The sequencing input was PBMCs or a T cell subset sorted from them (not recorded which). This chain links TRBV12-3 or TRBV12-4 with TRBJ2-1; 14 bases line up with TRBD2. The clonotype originates from an adult woman who had mild COVID-19 (a few samples of this study predate the infection). Cell type and time point are not known. The CDR3 is CASMTSGRARTGYNEQFF. In nucleotides, the CDR3 is TGTGCCAGCATGACTAGCGGGAGGGCCCGGACTGGCTACAATGAGCAGTTCTTC.